Ten or more counts support the clone carrying this T cell receptor beta chain. The sample is drawn from a study of CD8+ T cells in alopecia areata. Following extraction, RNA underwent reverse transcription to cDNA, which served as the sequencing template. The repertoire was sequenced with immunoSEQ multiplex PCR; TCRdb's copy has only in-frame clones and lacks some. The sample includes under 250,000 clones, about 57% of them seen just once. There are 18 residues in the CDR3. V gave up 1 base and J gave up 1 base; unmatched junction bases: 9. CDR1 is KGHSY and CDR2 is FQNENV in the germline V gene. Indicated treatment: oral pan-JAK inhibitor, 5-10 mg twice daily.

This TCR derives from a human donor with alopecia areata. The sample here was CD4+ T cells sorted from blood, taken at week 4, from a patient treated with tofacitinib. This chain links TRBV16 with TRBJ1-5; 8 nucleotides align to TRBD1. The chain's CDR3 is CASSQWTGILSSNQPQHF. The CDR3 DNA reads as TGTGCCAGCAGCCAATGGACAGGGATCCTTAGCAGCAATCAGCCCCAGCATTTT.